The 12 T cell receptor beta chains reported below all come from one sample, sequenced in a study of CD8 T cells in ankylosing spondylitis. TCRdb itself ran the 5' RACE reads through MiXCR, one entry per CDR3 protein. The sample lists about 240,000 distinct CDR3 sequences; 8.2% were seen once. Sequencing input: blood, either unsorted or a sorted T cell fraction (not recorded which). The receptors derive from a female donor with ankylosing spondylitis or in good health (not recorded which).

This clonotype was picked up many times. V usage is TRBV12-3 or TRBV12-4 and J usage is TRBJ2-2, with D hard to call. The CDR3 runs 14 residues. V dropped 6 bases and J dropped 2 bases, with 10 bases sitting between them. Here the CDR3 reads CASRDDPNTGELFF. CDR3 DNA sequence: TGTGCCAGCAGAGACGACCCTAACACCGGGGAGCTGTTTTTT.

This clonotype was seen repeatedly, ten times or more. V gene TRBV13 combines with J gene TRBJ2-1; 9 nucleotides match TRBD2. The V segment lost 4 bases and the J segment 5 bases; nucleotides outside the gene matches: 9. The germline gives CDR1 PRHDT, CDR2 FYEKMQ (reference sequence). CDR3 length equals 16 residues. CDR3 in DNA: TGTGCCAGCAGCTCCCGGCGGGGGGGGCACCACAATGAGCAGTTCTTC. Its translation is CASSSRRGGHHNEQFF.

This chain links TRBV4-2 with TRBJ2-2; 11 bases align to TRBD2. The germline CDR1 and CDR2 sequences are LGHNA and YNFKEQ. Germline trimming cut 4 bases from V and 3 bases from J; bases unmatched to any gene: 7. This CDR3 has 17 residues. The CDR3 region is CASSLGLAGSYTGELFF. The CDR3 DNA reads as TGTGCCAGCAGCCTCGGACTAGCGGGCTCGTACACCGGGGAGCTGTTTTTT.

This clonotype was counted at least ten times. The CDR3 region is CSVQSLPATNEKLFF. The CDR3 DNA follows: TGCAGCGTCCAGAGCTTACCTGCAACTAATGAAAAACTGTTTTTT. The rearrangement joins TRBV29-1 to TRBJ1-4; D gene unclear. The germline V and J ends were trimmed by 6 bases and 0 bases, with 14 bases remaining between them. The CDR3 is 15 amino acids. In germline, CDR1 is SQVTM, CDR2 ANQGSEA.

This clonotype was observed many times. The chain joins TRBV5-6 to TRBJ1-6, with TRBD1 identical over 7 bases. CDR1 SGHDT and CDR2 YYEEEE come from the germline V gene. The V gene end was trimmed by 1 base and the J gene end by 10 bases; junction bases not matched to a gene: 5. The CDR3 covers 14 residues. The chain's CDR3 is CASSLRQGWSPLHF. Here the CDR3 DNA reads TGTGCCAGCAGCTTGAGACAGGGATGGTCACCCCTCCACTTT.

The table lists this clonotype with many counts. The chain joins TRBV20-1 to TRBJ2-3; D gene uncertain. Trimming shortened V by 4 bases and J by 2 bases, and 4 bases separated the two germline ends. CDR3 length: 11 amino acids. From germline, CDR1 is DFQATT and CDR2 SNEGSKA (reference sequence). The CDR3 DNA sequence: TGCAGTGCTATCACCACAGATACGCAGTATTTT. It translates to CSAITTDTQYF.

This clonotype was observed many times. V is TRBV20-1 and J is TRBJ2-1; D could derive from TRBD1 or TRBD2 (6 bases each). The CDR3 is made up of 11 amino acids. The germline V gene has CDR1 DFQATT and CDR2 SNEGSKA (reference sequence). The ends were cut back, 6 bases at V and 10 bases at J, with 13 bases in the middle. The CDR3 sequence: CSAEGGDEQFF. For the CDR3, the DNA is TGCAGTGCCGAGGGGGGAGACGAGCAGTTCTTC.

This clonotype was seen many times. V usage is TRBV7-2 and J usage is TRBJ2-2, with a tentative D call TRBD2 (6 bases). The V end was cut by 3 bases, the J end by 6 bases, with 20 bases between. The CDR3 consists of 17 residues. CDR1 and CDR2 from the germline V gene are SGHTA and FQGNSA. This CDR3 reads CASSFPVEGASAGELFF. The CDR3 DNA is TGTGCCAGCAGCTTCCCCGTGGAGGGAGCTTCGGCCGGGGAGCTGTTTTTT.

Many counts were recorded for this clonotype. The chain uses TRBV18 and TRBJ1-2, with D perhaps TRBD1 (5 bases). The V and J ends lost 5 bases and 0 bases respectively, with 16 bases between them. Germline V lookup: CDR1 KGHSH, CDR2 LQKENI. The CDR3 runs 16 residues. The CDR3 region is CASSMGRRGTNYGYTF. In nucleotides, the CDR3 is TGTGCCAGCTCAATGGGACGTCGAGGAACTAACTATGGCTACACCTTC.

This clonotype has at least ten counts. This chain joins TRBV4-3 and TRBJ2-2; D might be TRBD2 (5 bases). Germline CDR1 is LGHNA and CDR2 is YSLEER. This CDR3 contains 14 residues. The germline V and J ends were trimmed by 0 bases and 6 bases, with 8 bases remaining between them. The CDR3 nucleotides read TGCGCCAGCAGCCAAGATTCCGGGGCCGGGGAGCTGTTTTTT. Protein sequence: CASSQDSGAGELFF.

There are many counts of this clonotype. The CDR3 here is CASSQDGTGDEQFF. CDR3 in DNA: TGTGCCAGCAGCCAAGATGGAACCGGGGATGAGCAGTTCTTC. The genes are TRBV4-2 and TRBJ2-1, with D possibly matching TRBD2 (5 bases). This CDR3 spans 14 amino acids. V gave up 0 bases and J gave up 8 bases, with 11 bases separating them. Germline V gene data show CDR1 as LGHNA and CDR2 as YNFKEQ.

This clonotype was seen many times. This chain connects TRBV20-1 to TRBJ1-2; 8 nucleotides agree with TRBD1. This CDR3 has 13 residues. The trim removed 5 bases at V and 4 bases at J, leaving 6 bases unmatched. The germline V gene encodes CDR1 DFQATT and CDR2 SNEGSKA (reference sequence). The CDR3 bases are TGCAGTGCTGGCGACAGGGGAGGCTATGGCTACACCTTC. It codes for CSAGDRGGYGYTF.